This TCR beta chain stems from a study of blood T cell repertoires in COVID-19. Study summary: Acute and convalescent COVID-19 samples came from the United States, Italy and Spain.

Clones were read by immunoSEQ multiplex PCR, and TCRdb kept only the in-frame ones, dropping some. The profile shows about 280,000 clones, approximately 86% of them singletons. Recovered status applied to Cohort 3 donors who had two consecutive negative PCRs. It also applied to those with clearance or with symptom resolution. Germline trimming cut 0 bases from V and 11 bases from J; bases unmatched to any gene: 11. Germline CDR1 GTSNPN, CDR2 SVGIG (reference sequence). The CDR3 length is 16 residues. This clone has a single count. The TCR was taken from a woman aged 25 to 45 who had recovered from COVID-19. Sequencing was performed on PBMCs or T cells enriched from blood (not recorded which). The chain links TRBV30 to TRBJ1-6, with TRBD1 matching over 9 bases. The CDR3 protein is CAWSVRAAHRGPPLHF. CDR3 nucleotides: TGTGCCTGGAGTGTAAGGGCTGCGCACAGGGGGCCACCCCTCCACTTT.